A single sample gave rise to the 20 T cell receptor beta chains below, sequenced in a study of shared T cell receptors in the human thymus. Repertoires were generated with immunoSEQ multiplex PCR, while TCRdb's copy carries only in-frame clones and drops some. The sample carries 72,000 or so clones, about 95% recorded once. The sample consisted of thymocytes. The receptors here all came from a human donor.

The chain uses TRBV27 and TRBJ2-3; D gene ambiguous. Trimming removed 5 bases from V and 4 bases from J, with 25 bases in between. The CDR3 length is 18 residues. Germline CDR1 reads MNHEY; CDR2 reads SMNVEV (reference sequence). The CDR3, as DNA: TGTGCCAGCAGTCCATCCCCATTTTCATGGGCAGAGGCAGATACGCAGTATTTT. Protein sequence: CASSPSPFSWAEADTQYF.

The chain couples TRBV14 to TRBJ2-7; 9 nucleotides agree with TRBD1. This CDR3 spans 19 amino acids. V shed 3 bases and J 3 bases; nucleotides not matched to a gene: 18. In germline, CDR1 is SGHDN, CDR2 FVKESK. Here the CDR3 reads CASSQARTGEIQGYYEQYF. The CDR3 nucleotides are TGTGCCAGCAGCCAGGCCCGGACAGGGGAGATCCAGGGGTACTACGAGCAGTACTTC.

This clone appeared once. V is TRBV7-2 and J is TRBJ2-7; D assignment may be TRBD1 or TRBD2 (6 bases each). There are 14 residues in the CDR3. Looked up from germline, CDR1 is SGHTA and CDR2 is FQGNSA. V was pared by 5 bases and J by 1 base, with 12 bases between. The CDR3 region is CASSVRGPSYEQYF. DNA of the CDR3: TGTGCCAGCAGCGTCCGGGGGCCATCCTACGAGCAGTACTTC.

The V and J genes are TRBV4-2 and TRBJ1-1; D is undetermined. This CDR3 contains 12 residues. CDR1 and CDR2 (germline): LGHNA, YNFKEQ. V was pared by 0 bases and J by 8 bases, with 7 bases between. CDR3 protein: CASSQDAVEAFF. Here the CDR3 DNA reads TGTGCCAGCAGCCAAGATGCAGTAGAAGCTTTCTTT.

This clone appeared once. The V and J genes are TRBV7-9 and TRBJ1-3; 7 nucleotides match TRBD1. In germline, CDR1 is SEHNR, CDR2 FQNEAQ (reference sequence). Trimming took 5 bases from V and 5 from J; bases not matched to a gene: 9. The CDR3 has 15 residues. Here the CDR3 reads CASSLQTGARNTIYF. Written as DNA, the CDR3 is TGTGCCAGCAGCCTTCAAACAGGGGCTCGAAACACCATATATTTT.

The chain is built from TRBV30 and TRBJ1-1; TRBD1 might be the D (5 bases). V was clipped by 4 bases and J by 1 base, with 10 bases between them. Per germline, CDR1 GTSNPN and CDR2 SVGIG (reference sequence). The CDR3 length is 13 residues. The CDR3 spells CAWIGRENTEAFF. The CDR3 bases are TGTGCCTGGATAGGCAGGGAGAACACTGAAGCTTTCTTT.

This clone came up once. The CDR3 sequence: CASSQRRRDSGHQETQYF. CDR3 coding DNA: TGTGCCAGCAGCCAAAGACGAAGGGATAGCGGCCATCAAGAGACCCAGTACTTC. The chain recombines TRBV4-2 with TRBJ2-5, with D perhaps matching TRBD2 (6 bases). This CDR3 contains 18 residues. V lost 2 bases and J 2 bases, leaving 21 bases between the germline ends. Germline V CDR1 and CDR2: LGHNA, YNFKEQ.

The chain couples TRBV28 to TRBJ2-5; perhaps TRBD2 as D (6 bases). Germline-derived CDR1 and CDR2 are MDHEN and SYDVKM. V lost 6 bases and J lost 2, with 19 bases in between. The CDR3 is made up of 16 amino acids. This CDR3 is CASSPYGASDQETQYF. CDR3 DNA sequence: TGTGCCAGCAGCCCATATGGGGCTAGCGATCAAGAGACCCAGTACTTC.

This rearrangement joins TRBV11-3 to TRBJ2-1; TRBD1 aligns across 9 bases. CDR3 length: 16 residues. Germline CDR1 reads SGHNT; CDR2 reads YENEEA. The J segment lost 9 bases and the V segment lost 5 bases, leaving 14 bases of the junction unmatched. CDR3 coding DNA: TGTGCCAGCAGCCTGCCCGCGGGACAGGGCAGAAGTGAGCAGTTCTTC. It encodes CASSLPAGQGRSEQFF.

This CDR3 reads CASSSRPIPSYEQYF. Written as DNA, the CDR3 is TGTGCCAGCAGTTCTCGTCCAATTCCCTCCTACGAGCAGTACTTC. The chain couples TRBV27 to TRBJ2-7; the D is unclear. V shed 4 bases and J shed 0 bases, with 13 bases lying between them. There are 15 residues in the CDR3. Per germline, CDR1 MNHEY and CDR2 SMNVEV (reference sequence).

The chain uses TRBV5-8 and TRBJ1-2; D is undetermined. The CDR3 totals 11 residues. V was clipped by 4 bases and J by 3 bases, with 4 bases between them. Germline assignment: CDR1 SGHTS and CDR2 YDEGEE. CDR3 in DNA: TGTGCCAGCAGCGTATACTATGGCTACACCTTC. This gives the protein CASSVYYGYTF.

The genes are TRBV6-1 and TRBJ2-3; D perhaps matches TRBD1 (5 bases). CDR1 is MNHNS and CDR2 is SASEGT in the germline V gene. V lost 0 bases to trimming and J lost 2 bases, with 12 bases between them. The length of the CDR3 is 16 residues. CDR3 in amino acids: CASSEAGEQDTDTQYF. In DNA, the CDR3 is TGTGCCAGCAGTGAAGCAGGGGAACAGGACACAGATACGCAGTATTTT.

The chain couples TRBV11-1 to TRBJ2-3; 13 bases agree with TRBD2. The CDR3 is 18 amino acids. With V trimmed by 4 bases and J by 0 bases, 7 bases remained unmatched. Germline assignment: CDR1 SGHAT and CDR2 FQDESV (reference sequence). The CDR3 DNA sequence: TGTGCCAGCAGCTCTGGACTAGCGGGGGTAGCTAGCACAGATACGCAGTATTTT. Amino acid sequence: CASSSGLAGVASTDTQYF.

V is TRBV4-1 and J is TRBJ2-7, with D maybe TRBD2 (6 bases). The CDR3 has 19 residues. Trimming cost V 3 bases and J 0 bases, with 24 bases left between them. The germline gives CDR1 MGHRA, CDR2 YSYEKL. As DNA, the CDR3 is TGCGCCAGCAGCCACGTAGAGGGATGGGGGGACCTCAGCTCCTACGAGCAGTACTTC. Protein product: CASSHVEGWGDLSSYEQYF.

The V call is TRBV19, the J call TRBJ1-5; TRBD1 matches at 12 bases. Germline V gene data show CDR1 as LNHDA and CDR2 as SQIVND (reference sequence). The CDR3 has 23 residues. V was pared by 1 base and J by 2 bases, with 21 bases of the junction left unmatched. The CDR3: CASSIGEGRPGQGAPLGNQPQHF. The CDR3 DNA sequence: TGTGCCAGTAGTATAGGGGAAGGAAGGCCGGGACAGGGGGCGCCGCTCGGCAATCAGCCCCAGCATTTT.

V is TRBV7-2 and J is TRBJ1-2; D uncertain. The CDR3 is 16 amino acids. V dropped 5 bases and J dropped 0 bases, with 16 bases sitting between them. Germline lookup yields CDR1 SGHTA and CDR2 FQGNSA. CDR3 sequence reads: CASSPRAQLPNYGYTF. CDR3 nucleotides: TGTGCCAGCAGCCCAAGGGCTCAGCTCCCTAACTATGGCTACACCTTC.

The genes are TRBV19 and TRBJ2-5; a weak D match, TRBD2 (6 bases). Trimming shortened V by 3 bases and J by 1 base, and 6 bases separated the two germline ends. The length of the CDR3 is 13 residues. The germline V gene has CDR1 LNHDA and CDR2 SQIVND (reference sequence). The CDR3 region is CASSIGGQETQYF. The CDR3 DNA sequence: TGTGCCAGTAGTATCGGGGGCCAAGAGACCCAGTACTTC.

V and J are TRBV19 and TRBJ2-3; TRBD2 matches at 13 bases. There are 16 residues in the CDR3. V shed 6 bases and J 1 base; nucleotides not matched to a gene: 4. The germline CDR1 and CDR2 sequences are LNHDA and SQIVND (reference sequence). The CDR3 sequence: CASRSGLAGGTDTQYF. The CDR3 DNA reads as TGTGCCAGTAGGAGCGGACTAGCGGGGGGCACAGATACGCAGTATTTT.

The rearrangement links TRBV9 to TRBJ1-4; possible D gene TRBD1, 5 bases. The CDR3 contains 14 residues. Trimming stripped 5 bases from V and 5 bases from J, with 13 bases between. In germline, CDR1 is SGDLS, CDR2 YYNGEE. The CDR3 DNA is TGTGCCAGCAGGAGGGGACCAAAGAATGAAAAACTGTTTTTT. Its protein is CASRRGPKNEKLFF. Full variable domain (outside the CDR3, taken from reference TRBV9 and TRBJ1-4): DSGVTQTPKHLITATGQRVTLRCSPRSGDLSVYWYQQSLDQGLQFLIQYYNGEERAKGNILERFSAQQFPDLHSELNLSSLELGDSALYFCASRRGPKNEKLFFGSGTQLSVL.

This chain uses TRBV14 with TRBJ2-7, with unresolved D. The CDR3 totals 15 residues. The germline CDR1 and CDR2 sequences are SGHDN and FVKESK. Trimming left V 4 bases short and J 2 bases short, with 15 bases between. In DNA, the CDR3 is TGTGCCAGCAGCCCTCGAAAGGTTAGTCCCTACGAGCAGTACTTC. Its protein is CASSPRKVSPYEQYF.